This T cell receptor (beta chain) was observed in a study of post-analysis software for immune sequencing data (dated by TCRdb to the mid-2010s). As for the study more broadly: Recorded disease courses included relapsing-remitting, secondary progressive and progressive-relapsing multiple sclerosis, with some patients lacking subtype annotation. The patient repertoires were compared against around eleven previously published healthy control repertoires obtained from donors aged roughly 6 to 26 years. A subset of samples was prepared in parallel using single-end sample barcoding, then pooled and co-amplified after Illumina adapter ligation. General conclusions and limits of the study: About five TRBV segments, including TRBV5-6, TRBV5-1 and TRBV20-1, were significantly more frequent in patients than controls. The multiple sclerosis patient group was slightly younger than the control group. Direct clustering with F measure revealed strong co-clustering of samples prepared in the same batch, which led to a batch-effect correction. Significantly lower normalized Chao1 diversity was found in multiple sclerosis patients than in controls, suggesting substantial peripheral T-cell clonal expansion.

For CDR1 and CDR2, the germline V gene lists SQVTM and ANQGSEA. Cut back by 5 bases and 1 base, the V and J ends lie 5 bases apart. The cysteine opens and the phenylalanine closes a CDR3 of 11 amino acids. CDR3 DNA only is kept here, 33 bases in frame from base 1. Regarding this clonotype: Which antigen it targets is not known. No base qualities exist here, and no much larger clone lies one base off it.

To demonstrate the VDJtools post-analysis software, TCR beta repertoires were profiled from the peripheral blood of 13 young patients with multiple sclerosis. The patients with multiple sclerosis were children and adolescents between roughly 6 and 17 years of age. The library relied on PCR. The sequencer listed for this sample is Illumina HiSeq 2500. To reduce PCR and sequencing biases, unique molecular identifiers were built into the TCR beta cDNA libraries. Some 500,000 cDNA molecules were obtained for every 1 to 10 million input T cells, so each molecule roughly corresponded to one T cell. Patient libraries were prepared and sequenced with the same protocol used for the earlier healthy control dataset. Samples belonging to the same batch were prepared together, multiplexed and sequenced on a shared HiSeq lane. The original pipeline was this. MIGEC handled the raw barcoded reads, throwing out single-read molecular identifier groups before consensus assembly and CDR3 extraction. VDJtools was used for post-analysis of the clonotype tables, and diversity was normalized by down-sampling every dataset to the size of the smallest sample. In repertoire overlap clustering, CDR3 amino acid sequences, but not nucleotide sequences, were matched to correct batch-related cross-sample contamination. TCRdb reworked the public reads: Q25 trimming with fastp, MiXCR clone assembly, productive beta chains retained. All rows with the same CDR3 protein become a single entry with the most common DNA and genes. The V and J calls, along with clone size, are taken from TCRdb and not from the paper's own processing. Present in this sample are some 890,000 distinct CDR3 sequences, roughly half of which were seen just once. The top ten hold around 4.5% of the sample.

The clonotype was recovered from a girl aged 5 to 17 with multiple sclerosis. Sequences were obtained from blood. The chain was built from TRBV29-1 and TRBJ1-1; no D gene can be assigned with confidence. The CDR3 region: CSVRGNTEAFF. The nucleotides are TGCAGCGTTCGGGGGAACACTGAAGCTTTCTTT.